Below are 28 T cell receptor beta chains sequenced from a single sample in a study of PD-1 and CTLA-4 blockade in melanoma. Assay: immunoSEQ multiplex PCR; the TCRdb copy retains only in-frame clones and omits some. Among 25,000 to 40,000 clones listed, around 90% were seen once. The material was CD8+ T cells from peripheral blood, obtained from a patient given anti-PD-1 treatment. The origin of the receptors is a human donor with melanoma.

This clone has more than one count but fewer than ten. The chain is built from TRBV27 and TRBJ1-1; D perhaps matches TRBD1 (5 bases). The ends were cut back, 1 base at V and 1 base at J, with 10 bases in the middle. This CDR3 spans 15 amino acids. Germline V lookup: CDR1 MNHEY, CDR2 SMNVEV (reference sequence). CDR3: CASSLLGVSNTEAFF. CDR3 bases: TGTGCCAGCAGTTTATTGGGGGTATCGAACACTGAAGCTTTCTTT.

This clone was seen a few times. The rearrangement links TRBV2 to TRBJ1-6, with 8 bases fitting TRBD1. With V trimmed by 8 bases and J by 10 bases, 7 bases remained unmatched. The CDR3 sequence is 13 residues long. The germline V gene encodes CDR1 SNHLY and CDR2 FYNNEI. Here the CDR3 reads CASYGTGESPLHF. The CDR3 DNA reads TGTGCCAGCTACGGGACAGGCGAATCACCCCTCCACTTT.

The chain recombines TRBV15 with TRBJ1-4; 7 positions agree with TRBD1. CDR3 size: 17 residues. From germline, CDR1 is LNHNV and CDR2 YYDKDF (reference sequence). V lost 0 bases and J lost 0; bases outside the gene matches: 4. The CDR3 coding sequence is TGTGCCACCAGCAGAGATTATGGGACAGCAACTAATGAAAAACTGTTTTTT. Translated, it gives CATSRDYGTATNEKLFF.

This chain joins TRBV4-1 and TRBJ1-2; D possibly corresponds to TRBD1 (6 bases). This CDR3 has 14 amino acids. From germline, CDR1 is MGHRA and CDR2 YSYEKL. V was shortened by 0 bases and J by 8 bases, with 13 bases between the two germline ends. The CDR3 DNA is TGCGCCAGCAGCCAAGACCGGGGGGCGAAGGGCTACACCTTC. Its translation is CASSQDRGAKGYTF.

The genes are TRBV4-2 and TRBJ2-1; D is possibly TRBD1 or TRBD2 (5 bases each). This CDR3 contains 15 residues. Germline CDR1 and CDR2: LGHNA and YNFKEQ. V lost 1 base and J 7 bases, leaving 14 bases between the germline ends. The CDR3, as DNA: TGTGCCAGCAGCCAAGTTTTGGGGGAAAGGAATGAGCAGTTCTTC. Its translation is CASSQVLGERNEQFF.

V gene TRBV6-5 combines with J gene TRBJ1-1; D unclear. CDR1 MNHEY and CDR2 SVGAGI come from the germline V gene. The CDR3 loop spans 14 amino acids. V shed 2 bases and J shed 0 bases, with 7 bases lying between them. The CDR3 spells CASSYDGLNTEAFF. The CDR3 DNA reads TGTGCCAGCAGTTACGACGGTTTGAACACTGAAGCTTTCTTT.

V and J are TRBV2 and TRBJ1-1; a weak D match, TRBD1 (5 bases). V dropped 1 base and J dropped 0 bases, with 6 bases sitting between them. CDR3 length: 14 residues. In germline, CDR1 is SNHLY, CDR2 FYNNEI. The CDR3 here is CASSEGTLNTEAFF. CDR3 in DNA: TGTGCCAGCAGTGAAGGGACACTGAACACTGAAGCTTTCTTT. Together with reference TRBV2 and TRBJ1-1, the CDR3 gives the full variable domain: EPEVTQTPSHQVTQMGQEVILRCVPISNHLYFYWYRQILGQKVEFLVSFYNNEISEKSEIFDDQFSVERPDGSNFTLKIRSTKLEDSAMYFCASSEGTLNTEAFFGQGTRLTVV.

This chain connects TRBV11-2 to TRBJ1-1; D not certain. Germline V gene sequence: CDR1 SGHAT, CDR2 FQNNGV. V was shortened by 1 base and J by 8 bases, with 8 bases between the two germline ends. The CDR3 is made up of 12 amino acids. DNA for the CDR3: TGTGCCAGCAGCTTAGGGGCAGACGAAGCTTTCTTT. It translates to CASSLGADEAFF. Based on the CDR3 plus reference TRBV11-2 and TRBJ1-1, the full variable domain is EAGVAQSPRYKIIEKRQSVAFWCNPISGHATLYWYQQILGQGPKLLIQFQNNGVVDDSQLPKDRFSAERLKGVDSTLKIQPAKLEDSAVYLCASSLGADEAFFGQGTRLTVV.

The CDR3 loop is CASSYSSLGEKLFF. CDR3 bases: TGTGCCAGCAGTTACTCATCCTTAGGTGAAAAACTGTTTTTT. V usage is TRBV6-5 and J usage is TRBJ1-4; D gene unclear. CDR1 and CDR2 from the germline V gene are MNHEY and SVGAGI. The CDR3 is 14 amino acids. Deletions cut 0 bases from V and 7 bases from J, with 9 bases between.

CDR3 nucleotide sequence: TGTGCCAGCAGCCAAGGCCTGGAGCAGTTCTTC. Protein: CASSQGLEQFF. The V call is TRBV4-2, the J call TRBJ2-1; D not certain. Germline V gives CDR1 LGHNA, CDR2 YNFKEQ. This CDR3 contains 11 residues. Trimming took 1 base from V and 10 from J, leaving 5 bases between them.

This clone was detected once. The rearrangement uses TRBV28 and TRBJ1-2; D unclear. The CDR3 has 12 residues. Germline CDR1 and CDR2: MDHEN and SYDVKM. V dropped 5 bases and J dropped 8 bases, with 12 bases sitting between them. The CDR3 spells CASSPPTGGYTF. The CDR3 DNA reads TGTGCCAGCAGTCCCCCCACTGGAGGCTACACCTTC.

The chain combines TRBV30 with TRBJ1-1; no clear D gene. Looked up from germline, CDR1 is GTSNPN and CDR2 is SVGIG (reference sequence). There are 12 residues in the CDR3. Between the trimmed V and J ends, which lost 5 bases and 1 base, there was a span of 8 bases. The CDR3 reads CAWETPNTEAFF. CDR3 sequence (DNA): TGTGCCTGGGAGACACCGAACACTGAAGCTTTCTTT.

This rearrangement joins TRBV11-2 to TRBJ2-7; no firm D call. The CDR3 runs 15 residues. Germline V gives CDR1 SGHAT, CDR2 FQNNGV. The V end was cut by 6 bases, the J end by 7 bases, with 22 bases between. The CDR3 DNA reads TGTGCCAGCAGTGATTTTATTGGCCCAGTGGGGGAGCAGTACTTC. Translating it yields CASSDFIGPVGEQYF.

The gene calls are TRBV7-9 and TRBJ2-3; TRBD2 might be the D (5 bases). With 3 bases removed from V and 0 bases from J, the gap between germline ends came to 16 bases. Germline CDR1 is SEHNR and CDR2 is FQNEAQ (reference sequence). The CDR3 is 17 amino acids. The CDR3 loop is CASSFHSWRLSTDTQYF. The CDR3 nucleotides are TGTGCCAGCAGCTTTCATAGCTGGAGGCTGAGCACAGATACGCAGTATTTT.

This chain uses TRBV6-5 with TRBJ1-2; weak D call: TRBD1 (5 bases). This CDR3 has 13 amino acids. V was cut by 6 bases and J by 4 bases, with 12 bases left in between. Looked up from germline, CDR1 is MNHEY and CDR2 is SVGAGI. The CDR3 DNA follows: TGTGCCAGCAGGGAGCAGGGAGGCTATGGCTACACCTTC. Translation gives CASREQGGYGYTF.

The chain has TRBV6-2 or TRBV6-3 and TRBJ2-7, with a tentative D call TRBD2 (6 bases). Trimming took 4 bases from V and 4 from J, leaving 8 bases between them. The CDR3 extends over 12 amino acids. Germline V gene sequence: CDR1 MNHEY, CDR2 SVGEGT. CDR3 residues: CASSLAVYEQYF. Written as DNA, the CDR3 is TGTGCCAGCAGTTTAGCGGTTTACGAGCAGTACTTC.

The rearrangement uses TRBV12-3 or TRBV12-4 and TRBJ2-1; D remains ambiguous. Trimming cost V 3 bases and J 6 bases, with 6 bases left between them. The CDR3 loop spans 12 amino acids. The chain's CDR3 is CASSLAPNEQFF. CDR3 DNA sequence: TGTGCCAGCAGTTTGGCCCCCAATGAGCAGTTCTTC.

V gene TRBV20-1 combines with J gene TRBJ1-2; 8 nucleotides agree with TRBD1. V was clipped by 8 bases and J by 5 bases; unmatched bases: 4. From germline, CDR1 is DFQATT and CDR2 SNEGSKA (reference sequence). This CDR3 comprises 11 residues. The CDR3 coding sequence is TGCAGTAGGACAGGGTCATATGGCTACACCTTC. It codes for CSRTGSYGYTF.

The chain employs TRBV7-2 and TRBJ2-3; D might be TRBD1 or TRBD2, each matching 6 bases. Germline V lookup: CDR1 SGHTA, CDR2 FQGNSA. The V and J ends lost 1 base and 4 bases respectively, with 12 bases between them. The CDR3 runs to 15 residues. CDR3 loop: CASSLVGGLPDTQYF. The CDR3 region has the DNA TGTGCCAGCAGCTTAGTTGGGGGGCTCCCAGATACGCAGTATTTT.

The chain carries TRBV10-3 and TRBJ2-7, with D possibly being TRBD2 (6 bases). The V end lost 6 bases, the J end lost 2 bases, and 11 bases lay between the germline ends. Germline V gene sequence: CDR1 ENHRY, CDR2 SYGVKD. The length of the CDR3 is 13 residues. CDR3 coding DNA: TGTGCCATCAGGCCGGGAGCCACCTACGAGCAGTACTTC. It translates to CAIRPGATYEQYF.

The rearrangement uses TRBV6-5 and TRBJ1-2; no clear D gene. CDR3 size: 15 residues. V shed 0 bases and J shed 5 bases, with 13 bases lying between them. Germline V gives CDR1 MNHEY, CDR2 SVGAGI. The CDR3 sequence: CASSYSRTEGYGYTF. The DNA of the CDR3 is TGTGCCAGCAGTTACTCTAGGACGGAGGGTTATGGCTACACCTTC.

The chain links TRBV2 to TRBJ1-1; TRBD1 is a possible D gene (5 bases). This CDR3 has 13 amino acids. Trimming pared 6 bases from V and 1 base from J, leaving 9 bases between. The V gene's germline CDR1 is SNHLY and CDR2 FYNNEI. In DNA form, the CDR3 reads TGTGCCAGCAGGGGACTGAAGAACACTGAAGCTTTCTTT. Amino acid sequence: CASRGLKNTEAFF.

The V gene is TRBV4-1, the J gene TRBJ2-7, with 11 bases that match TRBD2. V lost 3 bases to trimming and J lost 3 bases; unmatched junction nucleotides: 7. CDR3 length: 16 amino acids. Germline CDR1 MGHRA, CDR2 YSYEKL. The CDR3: CASSQGSGGAVYEQYF. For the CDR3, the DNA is TGCGCCAGCAGCCAGGGTAGCGGGGGGGCGGTCTACGAGCAGTACTTC.

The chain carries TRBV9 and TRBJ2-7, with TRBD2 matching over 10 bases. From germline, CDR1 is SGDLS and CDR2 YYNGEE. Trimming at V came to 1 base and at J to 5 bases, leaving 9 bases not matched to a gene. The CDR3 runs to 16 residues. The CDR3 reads CASSVFASGGGDEQYF. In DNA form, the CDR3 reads TGTGCCAGCAGCGTATTCGCTAGCGGGGGAGGGGACGAGCAGTACTTC.

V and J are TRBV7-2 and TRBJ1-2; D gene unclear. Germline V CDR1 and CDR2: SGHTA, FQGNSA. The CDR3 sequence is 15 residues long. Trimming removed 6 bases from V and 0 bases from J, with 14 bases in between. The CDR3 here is CASSLSMGTNYGYTF. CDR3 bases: TGTGCCAGCAGTCTTTCGATGGGTACTAACTATGGCTACACCTTC.

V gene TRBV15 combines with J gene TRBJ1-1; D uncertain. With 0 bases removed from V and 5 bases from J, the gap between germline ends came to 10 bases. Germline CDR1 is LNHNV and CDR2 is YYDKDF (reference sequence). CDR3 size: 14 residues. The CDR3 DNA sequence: TGTGCCACCAGCAGAGATTTGAGGGTTACTGAAGCTTTCTTT. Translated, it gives CATSRDLRVTEAFF.

CDR3 amino acids: CASSDERPYEQYF. The CDR3 nucleotides read TGTGCCAGCAGTGATGAAAGGCCCTACGAGCAGTACTTC. The genes are TRBV25-1 and TRBJ2-7; no definite D call. This CDR3 has 13 residues. Germline CDR1 reads MGHDK; CDR2 reads SYGVNS. V was pared by 3 bases and J by 2 bases, with 8 bases between.

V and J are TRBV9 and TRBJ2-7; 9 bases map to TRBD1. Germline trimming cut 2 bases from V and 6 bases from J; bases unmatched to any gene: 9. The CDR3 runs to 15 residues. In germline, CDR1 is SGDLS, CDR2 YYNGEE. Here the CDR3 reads CASSVSGTGSGEQYF. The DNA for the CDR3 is TGTGCCAGCAGCGTGTCCGGGACAGGGTCGGGCGAGCAGTACTTC.